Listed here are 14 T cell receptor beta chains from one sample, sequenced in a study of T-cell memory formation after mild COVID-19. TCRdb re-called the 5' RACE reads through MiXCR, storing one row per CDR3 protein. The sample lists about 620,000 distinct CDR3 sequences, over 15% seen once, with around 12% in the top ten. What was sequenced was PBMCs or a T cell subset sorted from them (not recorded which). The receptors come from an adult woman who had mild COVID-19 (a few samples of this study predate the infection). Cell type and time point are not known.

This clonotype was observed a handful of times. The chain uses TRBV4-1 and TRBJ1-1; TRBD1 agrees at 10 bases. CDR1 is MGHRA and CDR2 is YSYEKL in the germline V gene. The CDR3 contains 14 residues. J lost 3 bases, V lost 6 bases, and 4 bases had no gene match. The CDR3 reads CASRLDRGHTEAFF. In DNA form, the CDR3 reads TGCGCCAGCAGACTAGACAGGGGGCACACTGAAGCTTTCTTT.

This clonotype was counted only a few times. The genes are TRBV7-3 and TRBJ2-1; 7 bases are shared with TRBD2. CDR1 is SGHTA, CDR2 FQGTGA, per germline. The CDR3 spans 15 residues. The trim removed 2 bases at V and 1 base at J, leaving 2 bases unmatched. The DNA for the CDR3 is TGTGCCAGCAGCTTACGGCGGGAGTCCTACAATGAGCAGTTCTTC. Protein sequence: CASSLRRESYNEQFF.

This CDR3 reads CASSLREGANTGELFF. The CDR3 region has the DNA TGTGCCAGCAGCTTACGTGAGGGCGCGAACACCGGGGAGCTGTTTTTT. This chain connects TRBV5-5 to TRBJ2-2; D possibly corresponds to TRBD2 (5 bases). The CDR3 length is 16 residues. V lost 2 bases and J lost 0, with 11 bases in between. CDR1 and CDR2 (germline): SGHKS, YYEKEE (reference sequence).

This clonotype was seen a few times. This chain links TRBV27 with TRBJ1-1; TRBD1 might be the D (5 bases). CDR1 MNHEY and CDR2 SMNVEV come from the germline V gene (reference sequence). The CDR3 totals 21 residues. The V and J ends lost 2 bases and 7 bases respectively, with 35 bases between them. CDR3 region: CASSLGIRRGLTLGWGLEAFF. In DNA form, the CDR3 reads TGTGCCAGCAGTTTAGGGATTAGAAGGGGACTTACCTTAGGGTGGGGACTTGAAGCTTTCTTT.

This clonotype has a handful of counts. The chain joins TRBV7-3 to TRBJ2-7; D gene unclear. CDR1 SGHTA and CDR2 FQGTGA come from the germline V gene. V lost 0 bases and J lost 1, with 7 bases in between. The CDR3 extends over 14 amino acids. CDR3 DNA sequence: TGTGCCAGCAGCTTAACGCATTCTTCCTACGAGCAGTACTTC. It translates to CASSLTHSSYEQYF.

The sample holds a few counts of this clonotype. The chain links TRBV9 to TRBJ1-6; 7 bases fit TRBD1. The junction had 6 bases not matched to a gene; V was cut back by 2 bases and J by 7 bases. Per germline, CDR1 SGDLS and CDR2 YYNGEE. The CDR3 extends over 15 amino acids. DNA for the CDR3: TGTGCCAGCAGCGTTGGGACAGTCTTCAATTCACCCCTCCACTTT. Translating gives CASSVGTVFNSPLHF.

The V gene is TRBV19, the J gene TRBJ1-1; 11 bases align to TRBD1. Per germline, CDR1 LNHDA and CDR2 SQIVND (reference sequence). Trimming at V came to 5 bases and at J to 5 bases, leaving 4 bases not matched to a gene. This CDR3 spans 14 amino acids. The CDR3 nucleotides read TGTGCCAGTAGTTTTGGACAGGGGGCTACTGAAGCTTTCTTT. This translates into CASSFGQGATEAFF.

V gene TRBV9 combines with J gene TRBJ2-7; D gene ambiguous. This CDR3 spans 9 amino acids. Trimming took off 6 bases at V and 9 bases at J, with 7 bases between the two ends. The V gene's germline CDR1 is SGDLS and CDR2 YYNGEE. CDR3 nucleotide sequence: TGTGCCAGCACCCTGGGGCAGTACTTC. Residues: CASTLGQYF.

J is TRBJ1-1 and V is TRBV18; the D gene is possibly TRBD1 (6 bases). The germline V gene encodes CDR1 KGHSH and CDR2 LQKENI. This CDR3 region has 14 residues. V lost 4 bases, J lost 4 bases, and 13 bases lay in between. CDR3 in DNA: TGTGCCAGCTCACTCGGACAGTCGAGCACTGAAGCTTTCTTT. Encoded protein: CASSLGQSSTEAFF.

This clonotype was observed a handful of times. CDR3 sequence (DNA): TGTGCCTGGAGTACAGGGGCCTACGAGCAGTACTTC. Translation gives CAWSTGAYEQYF. The chain has TRBV30 and TRBJ2-7; 7 bases align to TRBD1. CDR3 length equals 12 residues. The V segment lost 2 bases and the J segment 2 bases; nucleotides outside the gene matches: 0. From germline, CDR1 is GTSNPN and CDR2 SVGIG (reference sequence).

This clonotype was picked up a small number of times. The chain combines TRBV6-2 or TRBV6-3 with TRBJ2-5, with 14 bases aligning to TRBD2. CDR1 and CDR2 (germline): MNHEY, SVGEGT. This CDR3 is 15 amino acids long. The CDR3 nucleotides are TGTGCAGCGGCGGGACTAGCGGGAGTACGGGAGACCCAGTACTTC. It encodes CAAAGLAGVRETQYF.

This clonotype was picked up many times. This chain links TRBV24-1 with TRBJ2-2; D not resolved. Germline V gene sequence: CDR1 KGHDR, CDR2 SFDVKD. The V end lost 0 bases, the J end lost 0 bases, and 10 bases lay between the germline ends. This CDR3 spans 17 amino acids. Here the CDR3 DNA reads TGTGCCACCAGTGATTTGCAGGCAAGCGCGAACACCGGGGAGCTGTTTTTT. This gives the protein CATSDLQASANTGELFF.

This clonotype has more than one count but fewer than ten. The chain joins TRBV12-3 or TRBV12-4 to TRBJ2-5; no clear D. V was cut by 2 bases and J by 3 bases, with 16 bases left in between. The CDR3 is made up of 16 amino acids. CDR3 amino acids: CASSLSDTGLKETQYF. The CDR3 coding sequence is TGTGCCAGCAGTTTAAGTGATACCGGATTGAAAGAGACCCAGTACTTC.

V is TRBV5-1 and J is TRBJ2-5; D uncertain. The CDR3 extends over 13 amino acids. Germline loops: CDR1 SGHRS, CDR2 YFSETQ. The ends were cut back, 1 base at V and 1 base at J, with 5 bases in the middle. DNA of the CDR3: TGCGCCAGCAGCTTGATGTTCCAAGAGACCCAGTACTTC. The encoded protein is CASSLMFQETQYF.